These 2 T cell receptor beta chains were sequenced from one sample in a study of T cell clonotyping in hematopoietic cell transplantation. Sequencing used immunoSEQ multiplex PCR; TCRdb keeps in-frame clones, though not all of them. The top ten hold about 4% of the sample, which has over 10,000 clones, 89% seen once. What was sequenced was peripheral blood mononuclear cells. The receptors were gathered from a human donor who either received an allogeneic hematopoietic cell transplant for a myeloid malignancy or was a related donor (not recorded which). Some clones in this sample may be carry-over from other donors' samples.

As to this clone: An end of the junction differs from the germline gene, which may be a read error. The rearrangement joins TRBV29-1 to TRBJ1-1; TRBD1 is a possible D gene (5 bases). The germline gives CDR1 SQVTM, CDR2 ANQGSEA. The CDR3 consists of 10 residues. The CDR3 is CSAEQDEAFF. The CDR3 DNA reads as TGCAGCGCTGAACAGGATGAAGCTTTCTTT.

The chain links TRBV4-1 to TRBJ1-1; D is ambiguous. V was trimmed by 2 bases and J by 3 bases, leaving 13 bases between them. Germline V CDR1 and CDR2: MGHRA, YSYEKL. CDR3 length: 15 residues. CDR3: CASSQPTRKDTEAFF. The CDR3, as DNA: TGCGCCAGCAGCCAACCCACAAGAAAAGACACTGAAGCTTTCTTT.